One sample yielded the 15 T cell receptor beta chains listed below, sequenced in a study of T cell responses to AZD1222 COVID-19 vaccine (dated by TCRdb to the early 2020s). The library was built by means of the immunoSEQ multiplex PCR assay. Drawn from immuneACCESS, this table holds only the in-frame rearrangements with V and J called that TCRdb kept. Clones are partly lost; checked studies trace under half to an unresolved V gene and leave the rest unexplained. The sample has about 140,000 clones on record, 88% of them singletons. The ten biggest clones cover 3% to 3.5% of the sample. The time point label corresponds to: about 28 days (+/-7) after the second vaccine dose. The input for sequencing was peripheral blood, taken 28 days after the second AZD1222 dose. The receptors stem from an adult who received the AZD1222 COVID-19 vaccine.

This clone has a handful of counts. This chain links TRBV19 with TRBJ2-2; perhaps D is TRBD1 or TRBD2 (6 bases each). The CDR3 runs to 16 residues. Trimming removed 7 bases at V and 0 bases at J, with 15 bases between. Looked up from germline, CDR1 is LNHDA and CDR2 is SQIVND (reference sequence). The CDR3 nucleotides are TGTGCCAGTAAAAGGTTGGAGGGGGCGAACACCGGGGAGCTGTTTTTT. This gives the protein CASKRLEGANTGELFF.

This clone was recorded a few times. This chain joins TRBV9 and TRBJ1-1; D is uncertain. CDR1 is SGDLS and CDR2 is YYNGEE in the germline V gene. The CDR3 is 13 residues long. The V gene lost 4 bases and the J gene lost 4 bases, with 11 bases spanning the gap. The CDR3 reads CASSLDGSTEAFF. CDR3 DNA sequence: TGTGCCAGCAGCCTAGACGGGTCCACTGAAGCTTTCTTT.

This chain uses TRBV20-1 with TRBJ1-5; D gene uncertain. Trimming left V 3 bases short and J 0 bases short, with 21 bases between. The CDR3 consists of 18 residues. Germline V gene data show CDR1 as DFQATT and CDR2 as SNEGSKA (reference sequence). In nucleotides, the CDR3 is TGCAGTGCTAGTCGGTATCTTGGGTGGGAGGATAGCAATCAGCCCCAGCATTTT. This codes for CSASRYLGWEDSNQPQHF.

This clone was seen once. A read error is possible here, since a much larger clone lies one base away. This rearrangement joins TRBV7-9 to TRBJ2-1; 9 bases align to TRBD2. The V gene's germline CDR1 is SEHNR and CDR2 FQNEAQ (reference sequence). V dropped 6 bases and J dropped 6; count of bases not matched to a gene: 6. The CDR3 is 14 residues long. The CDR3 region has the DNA TGTGCCAGCAGGGGGGCGCGGGGGGGCAATGAGCAGTTCTTC. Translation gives CASRGARGGNEQFF.

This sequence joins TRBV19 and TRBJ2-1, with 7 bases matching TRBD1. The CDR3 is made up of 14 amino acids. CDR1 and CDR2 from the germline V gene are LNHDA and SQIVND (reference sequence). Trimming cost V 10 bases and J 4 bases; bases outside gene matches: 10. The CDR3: CATSEGQRYNEQFF. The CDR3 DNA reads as TGTGCCACCTCAGAGGGACAGAGATACAATGAGCAGTTCTTC.

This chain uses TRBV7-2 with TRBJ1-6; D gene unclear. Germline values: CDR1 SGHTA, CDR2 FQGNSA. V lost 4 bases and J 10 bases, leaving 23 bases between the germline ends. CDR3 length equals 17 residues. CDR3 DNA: TGTGCCAGCAGCTCTGGACCGACTTCGAGAGGGAACTCACCCCTCCACTTT. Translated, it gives CASSSGPTSRGNSPLHF.

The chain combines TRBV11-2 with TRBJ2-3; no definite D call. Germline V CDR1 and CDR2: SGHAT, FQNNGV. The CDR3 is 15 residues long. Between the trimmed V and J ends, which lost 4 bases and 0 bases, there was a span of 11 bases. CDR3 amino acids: CASSSYHRSTDTQYF. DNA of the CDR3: TGTGCCAGCAGCTCCTACCACAGAAGCACAGATACGCAGTATTTT.

The CDR3 DNA follows: TGCGCCAGCAGCTTGGCCCAGACACCGGGAGAAAAACTGTTTTTT. Its translation is CASSLAQTPGEKLFF. The V gene is TRBV5-1, the J gene TRBJ1-4; D is ambiguous. V shed 0 bases and J shed 8 bases, with 14 bases lying between them. The germline CDR1 and CDR2 sequences are SGHRS and YFSETQ. This CDR3 is built from 15 residues.

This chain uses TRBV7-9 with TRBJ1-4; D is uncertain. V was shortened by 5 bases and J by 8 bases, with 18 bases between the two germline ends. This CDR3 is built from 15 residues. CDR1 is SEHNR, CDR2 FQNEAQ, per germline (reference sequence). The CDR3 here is CASSITRVGKEKLFF. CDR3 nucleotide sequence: TGTGCCAGCAGCATAACACGAGTGGGGAAGGAAAAACTGTTTTTT.

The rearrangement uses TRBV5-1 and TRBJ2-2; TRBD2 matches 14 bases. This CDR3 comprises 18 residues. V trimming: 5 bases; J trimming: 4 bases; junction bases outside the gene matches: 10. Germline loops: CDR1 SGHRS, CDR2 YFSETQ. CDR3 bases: TGCGCCAGCAGACCCGGGACTAGCGGGAGTTATGGCACCGGGGAGCTGTTTTTT. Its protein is CASRPGTSGSYGTGELFF. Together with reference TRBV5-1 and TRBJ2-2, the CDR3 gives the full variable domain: KAGVTQTPRYLIKTRGQQVTLSCSPISGHRSVSWYQQTPGQGLQFLFEYFSETQRNKGNFPGRFSGRQFSNSRSEMNVSTLELGDSALYLCASRPGTSGSYGTGELFFGEGSRLTVL.

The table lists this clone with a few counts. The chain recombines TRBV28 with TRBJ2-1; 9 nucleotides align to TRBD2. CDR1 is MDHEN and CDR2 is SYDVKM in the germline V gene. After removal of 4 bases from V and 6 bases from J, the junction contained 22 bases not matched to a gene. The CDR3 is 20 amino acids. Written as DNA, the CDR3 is TGTGCCAGCAGTTCTATTAGGATTGCGGGAGGGGTAGTGAGATTCAATGAGCAGTTCTTC. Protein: CASSSIRIAGGVVRFNEQFF.

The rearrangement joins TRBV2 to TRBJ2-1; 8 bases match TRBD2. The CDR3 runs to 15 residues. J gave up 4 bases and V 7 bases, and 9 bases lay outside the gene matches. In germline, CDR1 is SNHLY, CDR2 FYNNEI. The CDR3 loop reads CASTRATSGYNEQFF. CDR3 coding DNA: TGTGCCAGCACCCGGGCAACTAGCGGTTACAATGAGCAGTTCTTC.

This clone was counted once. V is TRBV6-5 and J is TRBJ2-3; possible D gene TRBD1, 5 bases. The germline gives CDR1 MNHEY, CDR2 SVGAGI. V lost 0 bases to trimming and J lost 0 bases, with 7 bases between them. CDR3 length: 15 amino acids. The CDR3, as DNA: TGTGCCAGCAGTTACTCAAGGGGAAGCACAGATACGCAGTATTTT. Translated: CASSYSRGSTDTQYF.

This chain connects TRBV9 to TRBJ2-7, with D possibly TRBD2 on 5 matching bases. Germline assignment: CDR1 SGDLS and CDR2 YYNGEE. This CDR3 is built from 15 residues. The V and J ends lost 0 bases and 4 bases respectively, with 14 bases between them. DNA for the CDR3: TGTGCCAGCAGCGTAGACCCCCTGTGGACTTACGAGCAGTACTTC. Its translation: CASSVDPLWTYEQYF.

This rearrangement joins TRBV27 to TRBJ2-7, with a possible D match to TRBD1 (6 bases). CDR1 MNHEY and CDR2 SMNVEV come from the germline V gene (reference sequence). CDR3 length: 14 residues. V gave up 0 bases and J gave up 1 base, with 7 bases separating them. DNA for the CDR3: TGTGCCAGCAGTTTATCGGGGACATCCTACGAGCAGTACTTC. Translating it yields CASSLSGTSYEQYF.